This record looks at one TCR beta chain sequence and its context. This entry comes from a study of human T cells and chemical hapten exposure. In the study overall: DPC (0.01%) was patch tested on the upper back and read at 6 days.

This sample's time point: patch test 1, 2 weeks after DPC sensitization. Treatment indicated: therapeutic diphenylcyclopropenone sensitization with weekly scalp DPC. TCRdb redid the calling of the RACE reads with MiXCR, one entry per CDR3 protein. The sample has over 75,000 distinct CDR3 sequences, about 7.5% seen once. Sequencing was performed on whole blood, taken in connection with sensitization to the hapten diphenylcyclopropenone (DPC). This clonotype was sampled from a young woman with alopecia areata. Some clones in this sample may be carry-over from other donors' samples.

The CDR3 bases are TGTGCCAGTAGTACCCCCCCCCGAGCCTACAATGAGCAGTTCTTC. Its translation: CASSTPPRAYNEQFF. The V gene is TRBV19, the J gene TRBJ2-1; D is uncertain. Germline CDR1 and CDR2: LNHDA and SQIVND (reference sequence). This CDR3 region has 15 residues. V dropped 4 bases and J dropped 2 bases, with 12 bases sitting between them.